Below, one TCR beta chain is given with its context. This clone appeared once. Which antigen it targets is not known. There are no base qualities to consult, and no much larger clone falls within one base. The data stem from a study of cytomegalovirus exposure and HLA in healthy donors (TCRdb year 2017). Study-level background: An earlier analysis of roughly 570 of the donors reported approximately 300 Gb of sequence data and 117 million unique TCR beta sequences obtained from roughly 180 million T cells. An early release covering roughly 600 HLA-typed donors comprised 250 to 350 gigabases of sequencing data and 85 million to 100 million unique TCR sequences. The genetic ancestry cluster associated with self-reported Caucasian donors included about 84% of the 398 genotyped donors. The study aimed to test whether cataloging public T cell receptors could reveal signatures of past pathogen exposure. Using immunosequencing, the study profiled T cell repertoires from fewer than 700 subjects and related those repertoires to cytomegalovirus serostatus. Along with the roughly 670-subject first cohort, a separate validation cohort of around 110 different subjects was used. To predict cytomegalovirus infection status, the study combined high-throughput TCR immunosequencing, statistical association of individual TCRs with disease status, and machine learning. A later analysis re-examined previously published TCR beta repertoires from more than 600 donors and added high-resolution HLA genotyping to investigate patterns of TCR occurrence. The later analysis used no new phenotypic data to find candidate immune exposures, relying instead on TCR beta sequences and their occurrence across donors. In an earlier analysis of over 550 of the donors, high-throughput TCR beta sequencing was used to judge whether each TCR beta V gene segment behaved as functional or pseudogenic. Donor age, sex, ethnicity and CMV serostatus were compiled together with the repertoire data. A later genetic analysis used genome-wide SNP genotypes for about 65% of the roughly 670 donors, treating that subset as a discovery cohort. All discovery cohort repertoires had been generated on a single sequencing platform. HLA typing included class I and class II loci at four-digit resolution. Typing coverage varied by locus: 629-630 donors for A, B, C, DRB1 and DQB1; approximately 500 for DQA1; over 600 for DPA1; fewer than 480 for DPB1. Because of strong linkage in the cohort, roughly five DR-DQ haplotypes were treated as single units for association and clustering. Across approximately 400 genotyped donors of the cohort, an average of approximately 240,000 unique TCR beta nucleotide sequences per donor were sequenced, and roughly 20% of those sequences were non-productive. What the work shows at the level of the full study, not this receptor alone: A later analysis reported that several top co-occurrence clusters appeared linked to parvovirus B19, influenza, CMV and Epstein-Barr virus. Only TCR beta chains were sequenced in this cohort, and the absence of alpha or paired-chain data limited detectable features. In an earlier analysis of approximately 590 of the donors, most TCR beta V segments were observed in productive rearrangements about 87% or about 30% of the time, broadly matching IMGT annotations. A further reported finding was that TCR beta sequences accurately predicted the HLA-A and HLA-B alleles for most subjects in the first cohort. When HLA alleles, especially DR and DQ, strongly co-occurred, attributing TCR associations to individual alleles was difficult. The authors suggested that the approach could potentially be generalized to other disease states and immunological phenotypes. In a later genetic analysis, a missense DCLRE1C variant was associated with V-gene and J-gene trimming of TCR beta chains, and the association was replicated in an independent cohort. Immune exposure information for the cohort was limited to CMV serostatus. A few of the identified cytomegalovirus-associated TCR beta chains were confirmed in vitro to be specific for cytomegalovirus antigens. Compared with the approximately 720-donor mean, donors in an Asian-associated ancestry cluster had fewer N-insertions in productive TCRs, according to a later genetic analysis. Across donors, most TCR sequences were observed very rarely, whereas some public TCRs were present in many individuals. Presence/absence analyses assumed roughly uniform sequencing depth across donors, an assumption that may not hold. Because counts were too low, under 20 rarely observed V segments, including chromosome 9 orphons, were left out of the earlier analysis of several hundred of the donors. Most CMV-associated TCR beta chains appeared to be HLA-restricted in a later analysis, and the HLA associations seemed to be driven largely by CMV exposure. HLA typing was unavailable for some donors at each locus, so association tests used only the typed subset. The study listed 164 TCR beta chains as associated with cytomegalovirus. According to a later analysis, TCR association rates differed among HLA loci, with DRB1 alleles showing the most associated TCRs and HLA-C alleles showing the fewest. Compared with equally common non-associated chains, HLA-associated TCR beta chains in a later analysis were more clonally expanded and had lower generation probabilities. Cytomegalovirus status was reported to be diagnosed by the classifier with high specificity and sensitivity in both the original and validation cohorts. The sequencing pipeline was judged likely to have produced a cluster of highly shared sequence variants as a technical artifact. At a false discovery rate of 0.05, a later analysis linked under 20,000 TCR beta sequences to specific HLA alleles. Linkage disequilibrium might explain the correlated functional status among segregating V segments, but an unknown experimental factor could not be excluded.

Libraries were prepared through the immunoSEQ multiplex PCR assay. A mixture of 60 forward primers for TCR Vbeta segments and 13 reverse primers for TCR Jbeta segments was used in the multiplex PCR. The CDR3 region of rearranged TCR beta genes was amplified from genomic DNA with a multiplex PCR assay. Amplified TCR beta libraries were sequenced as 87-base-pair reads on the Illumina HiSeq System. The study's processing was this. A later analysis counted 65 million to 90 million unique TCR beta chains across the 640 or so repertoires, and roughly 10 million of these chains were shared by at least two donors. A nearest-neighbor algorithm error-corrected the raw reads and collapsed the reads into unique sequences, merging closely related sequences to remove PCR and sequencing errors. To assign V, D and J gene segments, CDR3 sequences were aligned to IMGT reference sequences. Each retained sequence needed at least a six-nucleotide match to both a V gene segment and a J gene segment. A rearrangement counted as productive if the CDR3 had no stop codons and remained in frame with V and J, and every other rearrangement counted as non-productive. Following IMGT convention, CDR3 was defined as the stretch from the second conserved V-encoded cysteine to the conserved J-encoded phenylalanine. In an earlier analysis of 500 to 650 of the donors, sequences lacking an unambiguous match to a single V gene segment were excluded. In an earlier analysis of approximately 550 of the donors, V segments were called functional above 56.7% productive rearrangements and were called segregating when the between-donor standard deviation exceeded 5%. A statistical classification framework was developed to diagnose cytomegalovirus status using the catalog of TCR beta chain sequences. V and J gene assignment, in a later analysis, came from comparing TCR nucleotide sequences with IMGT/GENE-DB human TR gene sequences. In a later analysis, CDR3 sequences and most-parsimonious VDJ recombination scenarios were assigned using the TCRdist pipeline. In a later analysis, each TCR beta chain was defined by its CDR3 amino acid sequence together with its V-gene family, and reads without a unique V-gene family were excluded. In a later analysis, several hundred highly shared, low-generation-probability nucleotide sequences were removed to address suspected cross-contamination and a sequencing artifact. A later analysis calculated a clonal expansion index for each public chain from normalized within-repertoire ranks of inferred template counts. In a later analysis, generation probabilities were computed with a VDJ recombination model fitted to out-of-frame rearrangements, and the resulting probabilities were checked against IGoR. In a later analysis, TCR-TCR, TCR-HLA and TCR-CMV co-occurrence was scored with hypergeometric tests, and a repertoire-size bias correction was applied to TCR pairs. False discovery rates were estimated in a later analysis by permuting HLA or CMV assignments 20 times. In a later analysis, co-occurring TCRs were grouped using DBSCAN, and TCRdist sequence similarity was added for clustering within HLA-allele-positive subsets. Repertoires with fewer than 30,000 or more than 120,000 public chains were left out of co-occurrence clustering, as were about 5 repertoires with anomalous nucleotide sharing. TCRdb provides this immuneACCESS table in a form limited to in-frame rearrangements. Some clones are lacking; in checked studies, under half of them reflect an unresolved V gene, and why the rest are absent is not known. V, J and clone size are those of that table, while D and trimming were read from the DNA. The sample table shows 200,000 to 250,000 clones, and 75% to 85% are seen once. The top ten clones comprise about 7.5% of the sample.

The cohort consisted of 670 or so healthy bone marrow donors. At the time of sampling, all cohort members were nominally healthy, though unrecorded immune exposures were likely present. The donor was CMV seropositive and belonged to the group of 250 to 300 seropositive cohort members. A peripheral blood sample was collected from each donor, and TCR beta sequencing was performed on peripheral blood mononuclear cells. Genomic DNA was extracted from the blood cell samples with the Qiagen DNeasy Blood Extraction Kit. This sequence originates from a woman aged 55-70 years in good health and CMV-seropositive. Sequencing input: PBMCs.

The CDR3: CAISESVSRLSGHEQYF. Here is the DNA: TGTGCCATCAGTGAGTCGGTCTCGAGACTTAGCGGGCACGAGCAGTACTTC. The rearrangement joined TRBV10-3 to TRBJ2-5, and TRBD2 matches 7 of the central bases. The last part of the DNA fits TRBJ2-7 better; the J call may be wrong. The CDR3 numbers 17 residues from cysteine through phenylalanine. Only the CDR3 region is kept as DNA, spanning 51 bases read in frame from base 1. For CDR1 and CDR2, the germline V gene lists ENHRY and SYGVKD.